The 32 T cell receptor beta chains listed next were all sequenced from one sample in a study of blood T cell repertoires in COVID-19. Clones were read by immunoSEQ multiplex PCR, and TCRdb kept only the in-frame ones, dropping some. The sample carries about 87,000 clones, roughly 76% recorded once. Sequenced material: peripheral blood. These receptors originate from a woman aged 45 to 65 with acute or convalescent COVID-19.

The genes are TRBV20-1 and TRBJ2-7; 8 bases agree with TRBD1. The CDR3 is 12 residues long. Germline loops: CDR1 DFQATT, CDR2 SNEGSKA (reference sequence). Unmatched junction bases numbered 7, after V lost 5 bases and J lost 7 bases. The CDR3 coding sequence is TGCAGTGCTCGTGACAGGGGTAGAGAGCAGTACTTC. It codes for CSARDRGREQYF.

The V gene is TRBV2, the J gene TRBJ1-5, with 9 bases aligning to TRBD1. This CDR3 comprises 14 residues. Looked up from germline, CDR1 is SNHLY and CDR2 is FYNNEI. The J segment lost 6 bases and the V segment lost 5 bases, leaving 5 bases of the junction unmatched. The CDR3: CASSRGQGLQPQHF. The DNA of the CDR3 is TGTGCCAGCAGTCGAGGACAGGGGCTTCAGCCCCAGCATTTT. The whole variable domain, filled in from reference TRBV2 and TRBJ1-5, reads EPEVTQTPSHQVTQMGQEVILRCVPISNHLYFYWYRQILGQKVEFLVSFYNNEISEKSEIFDDQFSVERPDGSNFTLKIRSTKLEDSAMYFCASSRGQGLQPQHFGDGTRLSIL.

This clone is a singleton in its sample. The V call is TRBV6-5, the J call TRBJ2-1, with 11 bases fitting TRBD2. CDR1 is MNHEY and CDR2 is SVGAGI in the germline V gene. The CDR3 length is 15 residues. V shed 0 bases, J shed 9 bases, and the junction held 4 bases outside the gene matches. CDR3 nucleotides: TGTGCCAGCAGTTACTCGGGACTAGCGGCCGGTGAGCAGTTCTTC. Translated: CASSYSGLAAGEQFF.

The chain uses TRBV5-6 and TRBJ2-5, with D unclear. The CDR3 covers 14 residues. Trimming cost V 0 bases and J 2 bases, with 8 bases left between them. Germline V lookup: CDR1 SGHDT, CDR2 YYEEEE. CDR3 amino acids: CASSLVYNQETQYF. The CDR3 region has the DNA TGTGCCAGCAGCTTGGTATACAATCAAGAGACCCAGTACTTC.

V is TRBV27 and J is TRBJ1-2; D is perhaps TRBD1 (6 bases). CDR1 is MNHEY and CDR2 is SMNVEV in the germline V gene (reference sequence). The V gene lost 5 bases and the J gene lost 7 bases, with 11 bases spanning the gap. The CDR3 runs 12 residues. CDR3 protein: CASSNRVGGYTF. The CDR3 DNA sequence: TGTGCCAGCAGTAACAGGGTTGGTGGCTACACCTTC.

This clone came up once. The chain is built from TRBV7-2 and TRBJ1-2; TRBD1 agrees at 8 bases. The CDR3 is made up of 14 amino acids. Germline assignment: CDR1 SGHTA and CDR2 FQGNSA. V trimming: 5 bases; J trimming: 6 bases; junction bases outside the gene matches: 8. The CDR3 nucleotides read TGTGCCAGCAGCCCAGGACAGGGTAATAATGGCTACACCTTC. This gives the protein CASSPGQGNNGYTF.

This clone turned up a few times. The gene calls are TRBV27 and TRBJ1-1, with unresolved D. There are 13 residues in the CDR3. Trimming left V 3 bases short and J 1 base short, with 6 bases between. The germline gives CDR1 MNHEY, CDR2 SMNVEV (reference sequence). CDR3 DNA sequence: TGTGCCAGCAGTTTTACAAGGAACACTGAAGCTTTCTTT. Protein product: CASSFTRNTEAFF.

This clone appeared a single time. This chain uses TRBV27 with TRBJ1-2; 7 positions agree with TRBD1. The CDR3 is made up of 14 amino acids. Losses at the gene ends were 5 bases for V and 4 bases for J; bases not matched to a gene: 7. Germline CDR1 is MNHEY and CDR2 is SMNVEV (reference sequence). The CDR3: CASSDSTGSYGYTF. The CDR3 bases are TGTGCCAGCAGTGATTCGACAGGGTCCTATGGCTACACCTTC.

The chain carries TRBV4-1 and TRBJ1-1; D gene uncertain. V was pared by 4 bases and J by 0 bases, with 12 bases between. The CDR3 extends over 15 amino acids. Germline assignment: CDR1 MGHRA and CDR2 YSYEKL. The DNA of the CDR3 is TGCGCCAGCAGCCCTACGACATTCCTGAACACTGAAGCTTTCTTT. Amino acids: CASSPTTFLNTEAFF.

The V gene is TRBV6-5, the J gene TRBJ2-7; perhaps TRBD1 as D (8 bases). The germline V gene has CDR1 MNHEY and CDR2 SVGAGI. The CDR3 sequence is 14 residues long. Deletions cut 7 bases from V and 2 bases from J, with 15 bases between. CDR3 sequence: CASIIQGGPYEQYF. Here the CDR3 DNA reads TGTGCCAGCATCATACAGGGGGGGCCCTACGAGCAGTACTTC.

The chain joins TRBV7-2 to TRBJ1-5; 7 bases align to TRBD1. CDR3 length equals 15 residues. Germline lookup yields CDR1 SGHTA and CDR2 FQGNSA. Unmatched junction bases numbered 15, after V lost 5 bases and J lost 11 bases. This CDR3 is CASSPVPGGLGSQHF. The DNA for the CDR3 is TGTGCCAGCAGCCCGGTCCCAGGGGGTTTGGGGTCCCAGCATTTT.

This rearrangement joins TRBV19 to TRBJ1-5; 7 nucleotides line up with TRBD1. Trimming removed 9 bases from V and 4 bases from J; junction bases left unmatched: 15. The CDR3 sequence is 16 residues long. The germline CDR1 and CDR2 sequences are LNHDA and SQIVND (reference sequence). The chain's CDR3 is CASTPERQGRNQPQHF. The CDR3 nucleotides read TGTGCCAGCACGCCGGAGCGACAGGGAAGGAATCAGCCCCAGCATTTT. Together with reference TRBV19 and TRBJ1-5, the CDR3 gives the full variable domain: DGGITQSPKYLFRKEGQNVTLSCEQNLNHDAMYWYRQDPGQGLRLIYYSQIVNDFQKGDIAEGYSVSREKKESFPLTVTSAQKNPTAFYLCASTPERQGRNQPQHFGDGTRLSIL.

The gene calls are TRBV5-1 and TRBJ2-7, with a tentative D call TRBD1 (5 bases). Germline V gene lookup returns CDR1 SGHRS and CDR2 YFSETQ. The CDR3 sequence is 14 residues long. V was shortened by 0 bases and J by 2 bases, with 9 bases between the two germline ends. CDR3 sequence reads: CASSLDPGTYEQYF. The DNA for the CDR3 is TGCGCCAGCAGCTTGGATCCAGGGACCTACGAGCAGTACTTC.

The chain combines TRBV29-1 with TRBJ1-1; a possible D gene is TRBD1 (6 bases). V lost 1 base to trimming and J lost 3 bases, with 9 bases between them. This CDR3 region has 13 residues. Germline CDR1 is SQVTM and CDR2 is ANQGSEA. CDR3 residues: CSVEGRTDTEAFF. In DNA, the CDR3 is TGCAGCGTTGAAGGTAGGACAGACACTGAAGCTTTCTTT.

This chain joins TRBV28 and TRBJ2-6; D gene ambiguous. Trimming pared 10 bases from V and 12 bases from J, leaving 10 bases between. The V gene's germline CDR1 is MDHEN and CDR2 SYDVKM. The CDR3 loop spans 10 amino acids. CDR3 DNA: TGTGCCACCGGAGCGCCCGTCCTGACTTTC. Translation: CATGAPVLTF. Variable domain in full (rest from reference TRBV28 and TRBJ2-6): DVKVTQSSRYLVKRTGEKVFLECVQDMDHENMFWYRQDPGLGLRLIYFSYDVKMKEKGDIPEGYSVSREKKERFSLILESASTNQTSMYLCATGAPVLTFGAGSRLTVL.

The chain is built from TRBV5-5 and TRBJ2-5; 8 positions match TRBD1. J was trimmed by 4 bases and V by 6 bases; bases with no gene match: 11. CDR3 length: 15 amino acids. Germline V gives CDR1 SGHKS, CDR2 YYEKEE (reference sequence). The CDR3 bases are TGTGCCAGCATTCGACGACAGGGGATATTAGAGACCCAGTACTTC. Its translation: CASIRRQGILETQYF.

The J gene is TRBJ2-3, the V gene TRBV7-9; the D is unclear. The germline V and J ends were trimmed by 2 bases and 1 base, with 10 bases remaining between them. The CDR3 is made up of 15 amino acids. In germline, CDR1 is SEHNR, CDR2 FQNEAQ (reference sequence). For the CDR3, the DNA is TGTGCCAGCAGCTTATTAATAGCCGGCACAGATACGCAGTATTTT. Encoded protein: CASSLLIAGTDTQYF.

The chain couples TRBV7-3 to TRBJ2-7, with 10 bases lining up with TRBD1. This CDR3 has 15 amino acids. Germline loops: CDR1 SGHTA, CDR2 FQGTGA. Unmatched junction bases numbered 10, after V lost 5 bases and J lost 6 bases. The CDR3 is CASSQYSGTGVEQYF. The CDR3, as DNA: TGTGCCAGCAGCCAATACTCCGGGACAGGGGTCGAGCAGTACTTC.

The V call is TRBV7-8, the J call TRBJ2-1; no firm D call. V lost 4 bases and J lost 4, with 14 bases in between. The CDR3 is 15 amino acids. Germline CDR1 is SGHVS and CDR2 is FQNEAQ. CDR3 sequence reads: CASSSPRDGYNEQFF. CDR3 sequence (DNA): TGTGCCAGCAGCTCACCCCGAGACGGGTACAATGAGCAGTTCTTC.

CDR3 nucleotide sequence: TGTGCCAGCAGTGACCAACAGGGCTATGGTGAAGCTTTCTTT. As protein: CASSDQQGYGEAFF. V gene TRBV6-1 combines with J gene TRBJ1-1, with D tentatively TRBD1 (6 bases). The length of the CDR3 is 14 residues. Germline-derived CDR1 and CDR2 are MNHNS and SASEGT. Trimming pared 3 bases from V and 7 bases from J, leaving 15 bases between.

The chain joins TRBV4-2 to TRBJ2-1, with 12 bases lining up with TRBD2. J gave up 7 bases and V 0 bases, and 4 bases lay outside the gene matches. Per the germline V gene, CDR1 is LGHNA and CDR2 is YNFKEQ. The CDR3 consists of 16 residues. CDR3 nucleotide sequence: TGTGCCAGCAGCCAAGATCGGACTAGCGGGGCGAATGAGCAGTTCTTC. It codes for CASSQDRTSGANEQFF.

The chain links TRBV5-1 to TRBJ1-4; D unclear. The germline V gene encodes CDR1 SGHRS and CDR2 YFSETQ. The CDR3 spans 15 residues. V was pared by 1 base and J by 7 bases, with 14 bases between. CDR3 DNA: TGCGCCAGCAGCTTGTCGGACTATCGGACTGAAAAACTGTTTTTT. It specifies CASSLSDYRTEKLFF.

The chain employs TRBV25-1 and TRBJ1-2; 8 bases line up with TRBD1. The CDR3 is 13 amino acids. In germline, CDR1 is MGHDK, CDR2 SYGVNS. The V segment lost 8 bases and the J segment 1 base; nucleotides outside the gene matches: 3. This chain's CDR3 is CASSTGDNYGYTF. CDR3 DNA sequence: TGTGCCAGCTCGACAGGGGATAACTATGGCTACACCTTC.

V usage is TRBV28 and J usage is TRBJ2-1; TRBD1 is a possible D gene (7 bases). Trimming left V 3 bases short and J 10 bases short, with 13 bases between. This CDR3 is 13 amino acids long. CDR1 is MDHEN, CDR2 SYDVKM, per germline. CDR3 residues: CASSFGGGGEQFF. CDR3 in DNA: TGTGCCAGCAGTTTTGGAGGGGGCGGGGAGCAGTTCTTC.

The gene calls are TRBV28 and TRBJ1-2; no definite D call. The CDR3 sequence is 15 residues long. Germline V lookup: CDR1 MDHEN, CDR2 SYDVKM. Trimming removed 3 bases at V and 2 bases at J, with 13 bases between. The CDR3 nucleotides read TGTGCCAGCAGTTTGCCCGGGGTAGCGAACTATGGCTACACCTTC. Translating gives CASSLPGVANYGYTF.

The CDR3 is CASSQEGDYEQYF. The CDR3 bases are TGCGCCAGCAGCCAAGAAGGAGACTACGAGCAGTACTTC. The chain joins TRBV4-3 to TRBJ2-7; D uncertain. CDR3 length: 13 residues. V shed 0 bases and J shed 3 bases, with 6 bases lying between them. Germline V gene lookup returns CDR1 LGHNA and CDR2 YSLEER.

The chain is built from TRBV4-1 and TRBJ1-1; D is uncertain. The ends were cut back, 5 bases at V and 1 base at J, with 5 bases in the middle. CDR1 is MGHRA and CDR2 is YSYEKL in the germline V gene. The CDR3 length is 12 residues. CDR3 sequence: CASSGQNTEAFF. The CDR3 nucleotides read TGCGCCAGCAGCGGGCAGAACACTGAAGCTTTCTTT.

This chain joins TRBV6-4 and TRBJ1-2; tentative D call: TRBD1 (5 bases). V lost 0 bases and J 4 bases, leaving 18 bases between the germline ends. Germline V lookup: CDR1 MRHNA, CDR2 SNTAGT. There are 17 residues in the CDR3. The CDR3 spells CASSDSIRDREIYGYTF. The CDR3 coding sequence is TGTGCCAGCAGTGACTCGATCCGCGACAGAGAAATCTATGGCTACACCTTC.

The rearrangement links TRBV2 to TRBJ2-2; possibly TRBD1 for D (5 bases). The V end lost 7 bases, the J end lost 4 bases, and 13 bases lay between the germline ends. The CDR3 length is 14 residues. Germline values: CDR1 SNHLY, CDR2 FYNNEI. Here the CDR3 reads CASKIQGPTGELFF. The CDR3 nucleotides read TGTGCCAGCAAGATCCAGGGTCCCACCGGGGAGCTGTTTTTT.

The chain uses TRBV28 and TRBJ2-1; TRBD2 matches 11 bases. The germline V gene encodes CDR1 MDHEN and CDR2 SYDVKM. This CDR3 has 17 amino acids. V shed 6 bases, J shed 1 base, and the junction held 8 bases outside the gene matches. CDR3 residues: CASRRTSGGSSYNEQFF. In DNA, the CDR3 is TGTGCCAGCAGGAGAACTAGCGGGGGATCTTCCTACAATGAGCAGTTCTTC.

The DNA of the CDR3 is TGTGCCAGCAGCGTAGGAATAACGGCAGGGGGCATTAACTATGGCTACACCTTC. It is translated as CASSVGITAGGINYGYTF. This chain uses TRBV9 with TRBJ1-2, with 8 bases lining up with TRBD1. The V segment lost 0 bases and the J segment 1 base; nucleotides outside the gene matches: 11. Germline V gene data show CDR1 as SGDLS and CDR2 as YYNGEE. The CDR3 is 18 residues long.

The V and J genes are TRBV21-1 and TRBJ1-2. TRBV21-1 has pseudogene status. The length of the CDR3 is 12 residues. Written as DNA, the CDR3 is TGTGCCAGCAGAAGGGGGGGTTCAGGCTACACCTTC. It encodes CASRRGGSGYTF.